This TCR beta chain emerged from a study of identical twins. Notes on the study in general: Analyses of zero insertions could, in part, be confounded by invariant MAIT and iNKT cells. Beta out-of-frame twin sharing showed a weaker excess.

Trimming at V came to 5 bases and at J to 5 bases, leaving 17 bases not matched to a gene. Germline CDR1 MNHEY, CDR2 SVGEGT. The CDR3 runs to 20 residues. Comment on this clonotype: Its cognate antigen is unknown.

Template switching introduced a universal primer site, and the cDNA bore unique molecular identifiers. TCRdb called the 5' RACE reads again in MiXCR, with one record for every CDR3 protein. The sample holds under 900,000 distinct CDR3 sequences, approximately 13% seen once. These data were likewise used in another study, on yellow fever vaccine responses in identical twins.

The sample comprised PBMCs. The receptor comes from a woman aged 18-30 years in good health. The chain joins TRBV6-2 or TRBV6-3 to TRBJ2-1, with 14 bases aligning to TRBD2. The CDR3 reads CASSIGLAGGPGLKNNEQFF. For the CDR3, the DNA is TGTGCCAGCAGTATTGGACTAGCGGGAGGCCCTGGCTTAAAAAACAATGAGCAGTTCTTC.